These 21 T cell receptor beta chains came from one sample sequenced in a study of OX40 agonist ivuxolimab in advanced cancers. This table comes from immunoSEQ multiplex PCR, and its TCRdb copy is limited to in-frame clones, with some not included. The sample has approximately 84,000 clones; around nine tenths are singletons. The sequenced sample was CD4+ or CD8+ T cells sorted from blood, obtained in a trial of the OX40 agonist ivuxolimab. The receptors shown here come from an adult with an advanced solid tumor such as melanoma, head and neck, liver or kidney cancer.

V usage is TRBV19 and J usage is TRBJ2-7, with TRBD1 as a possible D gene (6 bases). Germline values: CDR1 LNHDA, CDR2 SQIVND (reference sequence). The CDR3 length is 16 residues. Trimming removed 6 bases at V and 6 bases at J, with 24 bases between. The CDR3 spells CASSKGRQVPGFEQYF. CDR3 DNA sequence: TGTGCCAGTAGCAAGGGACGACAGGTACCCGGGTTCGAGCAGTACTTC.

This clone was seen a single time. The chain is built from TRBV5-1 and TRBJ2-1, with TRBD2 matching 13 bases. Germline lookup yields CDR1 SGHRS and CDR2 YFSETQ. J gave up 8 bases and V 3 bases, and 8 bases lay outside the gene matches. The CDR3 runs to 16 residues. The CDR3 nucleotides are TGCGCCAGCAGCTCCAGACTAGCGGGAGGACAATATGAGCAGTTCTTC. It is translated as CASSSRLAGGQYEQFF.

The chain links TRBV27 to TRBJ1-4; D perhaps matches TRBD1 (6 bases). Germline CDR1 reads MNHEY; CDR2 reads SMNVEV (reference sequence). This CDR3 contains 17 residues. V lost 1 base to trimming and J lost 8 bases, with 20 bases between them. CDR3 region: CASSLLSGARRKEKLFF. Here the CDR3 DNA reads TGTGCCAGCAGTTTATTGTCGGGGGCGCGTAGAAAAGAAAAACTGTTTTTT. The whole variable domain, filled in from reference TRBV27 and TRBJ1-4, reads EAQVTQNPRYLITVTGKKLTVTCSQNMNHEYMSWYRQDPGLGLRQIYYSMNVEVTDKGDVPEGYKVSRKEKRNFPLILESPSPNQTSLYFCASSLLSGARRKEKLFFGSGTQLSVL.

This clone was counted a few times. This chain connects TRBV29-1 to TRBJ2-3; maybe TRBD2 (6 bases). The CDR3 length is 16 residues. Germline V gene lookup returns CDR1 SQVTM and CDR2 ANQGSEA. Between the trimmed V and J ends, which lost 6 bases and 0 bases, there was a span of 19 bases. The CDR3 is CSVAGTPRTSTDTQYF. Written as DNA, the CDR3 is TGCAGCGTAGCCGGGACTCCGAGGACTAGCACAGATACGCAGTATTTT.

This chain joins TRBV2 and TRBJ2-3; 12 nucleotides align to TRBD2. Trimming cost V 6 bases and J 3 bases; bases outside gene matches: 4. From germline, CDR1 is SNHLY and CDR2 FYNNEI. The CDR3 is made up of 15 amino acids. The CDR3 is CASRRLAGGTDTQYF. The CDR3 DNA reads TGTGCCAGCAGGAGGCTAGCGGGGGGGACAGATACGCAGTATTTT.

V is TRBV2 and J is TRBJ1-2; the D gene is possibly TRBD1 (6 bases). Trimming took off 6 bases at V and 2 bases at J, with 13 bases between the two ends. This CDR3 contains 14 residues. Germline lookup yields CDR1 SNHLY and CDR2 FYNNEI. This CDR3 is CASREGTQNYGYTF. CDR3 coding DNA: TGTGCCAGCAGGGAGGGGACACAAAACTATGGCTACACCTTC.

This chain connects TRBV2 to TRBJ2-1, with TRBD1 matching 9 bases. CDR3 length equals 15 residues. V gave up 6 bases and J gave up 4 bases; unmatched junction bases: 7. CDR1 SNHLY and CDR2 FYNNEI come from the germline V gene. CDR3 amino acids: CASRAGTGTYNEQFF. CDR3 DNA sequence: TGTGCCAGCAGGGCCGGGACAGGGACTTACAATGAGCAGTTCTTC.

J is TRBJ1-5 and V is TRBV19; TRBD1 agrees at 9 bases. The CDR3 consists of 15 residues. The V segment lost 6 bases and the J segment 9 bases; nucleotides outside the gene matches: 12. The V gene's germline CDR1 is LNHDA and CDR2 SQIVND (reference sequence). The CDR3 here is CASRGGQGLGRPQHF. CDR3 in DNA: TGTGCCAGTAGGGGGGGACAGGGCCTAGGTAGGCCCCAGCATTTT.

The V and J genes are TRBV5-6 and TRBJ1-2; 9 bases match TRBD1. This CDR3 spans 14 amino acids. V dropped 5 bases and J dropped 6; count of bases not matched to a gene: 8. CDR1 and CDR2 (germline): SGHDT, YYEEEE. The CDR3 coding sequence is TGTGCCAGCAGATATACAGGGGGCGCGCATGGCTACACCTTC. It specifies CASRYTGGAHGYTF.

Comments on this clone: Other DNA variants within this sample encode the same CDR3. The genes are TRBV2 and TRBJ1-5; D unclear. CDR1 and CDR2 from the germline V gene are SNHLY and FYNNEI. The CDR3 totals 15 residues. Trimming pared 1 base from V and 6 bases from J, leaving 13 bases between. The CDR3 spells CASSEDVGAGQPQHF. In nucleotides, the CDR3 is TGTGCCAGCAGTGAAGACGTGGGCGCGGGTCAGCCCCAGCATTTT.

The chain employs TRBV2 and TRBJ2-5, with 7 bases matching TRBD1. CDR1 is SNHLY, CDR2 FYNNEI, per germline. V was clipped by 8 bases and J by 2 bases; unmatched bases: 14. The CDR3 totals 16 residues. DNA of the CDR3: TGTGCCAGCGTAAGGGGGCGTTTGGTCCTTCAAGAGACCCAGTACTTC. The encoded protein is CASVRGRLVLQETQYF. Full variable domain (missing parts from reference TRBV2 and TRBJ2-5): EPEVTQTPSHQVTQMGQEVILRCVPISNHLYFYWYRQILGQKVEFLVSFYNNEISEKSEIFDDQFSVERPDGSNFTLKIRSTKLEDSAMYFCASVRGRLVLQETQYFGPGTRLLVL.

This clone was observed once. The rearrangement uses TRBV19 and TRBJ1-1, with unresolved D. The CDR3 consists of 11 residues. The germline V and J ends were trimmed by 4 bases and 8 bases, with 8 bases remaining between them. Germline V gene sequence: CDR1 LNHDA, CDR2 SQIVND (reference sequence). CDR3 in amino acids: CASSTIFEAFF. CDR3 in DNA: TGTGCCAGTAGTACGATTTTCGAAGCTTTCTTT.

This clone was picked up one time. The rearrangement joins TRBV4-1 to TRBJ2-3; 7 nucleotides align to TRBD2. The junction had 15 bases not matched to a gene; V was cut back by 0 bases and J by 0 bases. The CDR3 runs 20 residues. Per germline, CDR1 MGHRA and CDR2 YSYEKL. This chain's CDR3 is CASSQDLGTIASTSTDTQYF. The CDR3 DNA sequence: TGCGCCAGCAGCCAAGACTTAGGGACTATTGCGAGTACTAGCACAGATACGCAGTATTTT.

The chain links TRBV21-1 to TRBJ1-6; the table's D call, TRBD1, was not checked against the DNA. TRBV21-1 constitutes a pseudogene. The CDR3 is 17 amino acids. The CDR3 spells CASSTHYRDRVNSPLHF. CDR3 nucleotide sequence: TGTGCCAGCAGCACACACTATCGGGACAGGGTGAATTCACCCCTCCACTTT.

This clone occurred once. The chain recombines TRBV25-1 with TRBJ1-2, with 7 bases identical to TRBD1. Germline values: CDR1 MGHDK, CDR2 SYGVNS. J lost 3 bases, V lost 6 bases, and 13 bases had no gene match. The CDR3 extends over 16 amino acids. The CDR3: CASRSNRDSRYYGYTF. CDR3 nucleotide sequence: TGTGCCAGCAGAAGCAACCGGGACAGCCGGTACTATGGCTACACCTTC.

The rearrangement links TRBV25-1 to TRBJ1-4; 11 bases align to TRBD1. This CDR3 region has 17 residues. Germline-derived CDR1 and CDR2 are MGHDK and SYGVNS. V was clipped by 4 bases and J by 8 bases; unmatched bases: 12. The CDR3: CASSADRGRSVGEKLFF. CDR3 DNA: TGTGCCAGCAGTGCGGACAGGGGGCGATCGGTTGGGGAAAAACTGTTTTTT.

Only a few counts were recorded for this clone. This chain joins TRBV27 and TRBJ2-7, with D perhaps TRBD2 (6 bases). Germline assignment: CDR1 MNHEY and CDR2 SMNVEV (reference sequence). V shed 5 bases and J shed 3 bases, with 17 bases lying between them. The CDR3 is 15 amino acids. In DNA, the CDR3 is TGTGCCAGCAGTCCCCAATCCACTAGCATCTACGAGCAGTACTTC. Amino acids: CASSPQSTSIYEQYF.

This clone has a handful of counts. The CDR3 end shows no conserved phenylalanine or tryptophan, and so a read error is likely. Because the CDR3's place on the DNA is in doubt, the DNA is left out and the CDR3 is given as listed by TCRdb. The chain has TRBV14 and TRBJ1-4. The germline V gene encodes CDR1 SGHDN and CDR2 FVKESK. The length of the CDR3 is 10 amino acids, counting both ends. CDR3 sequence: CASSPTKGPN.

V usage is TRBV6-6 and J usage is TRBJ1-5; D unclear. CDR1 is MNHNY, CDR2 SVGAGI, per germline (reference sequence). This CDR3 has 12 residues. The V and J ends lost 2 bases and 7 bases respectively, with 6 bases between them. The CDR3 here is CASSYLFQPQHF. CDR3 coding DNA: TGTGCCAGCAGTTACCTGTTCCAGCCCCAGCATTTT.

The CDR3 DNA follows: TGTGCCAGCAGCTTAGATGGTGCGGGGTGGGACGGTGGCTACACCTTC. This gives the protein CASSLDGAGWDGGYTF. This chain connects TRBV7-9 to TRBJ1-2; perhaps TRBD1 as D (5 bases). The length of the CDR3 is 16 residues. V was trimmed by 1 base and J by 7 bases, leaving 19 bases between them. Germline V lookup: CDR1 SEHNR, CDR2 FQNEAQ (reference sequence).

This chain connects TRBV29-1 to TRBJ2-7; possibly TRBD2 for D (6 bases). The CDR3 totals 15 residues. The germline V gene encodes CDR1 SQVTM and CDR2 ANQGSEA. Here the CDR3 reads CILQILGGVAYEQYF. Here the CDR3 DNA reads TGCATCTTACAAATCCTCGGAGGGGTGGCCTACGAGCAGTACTTC.